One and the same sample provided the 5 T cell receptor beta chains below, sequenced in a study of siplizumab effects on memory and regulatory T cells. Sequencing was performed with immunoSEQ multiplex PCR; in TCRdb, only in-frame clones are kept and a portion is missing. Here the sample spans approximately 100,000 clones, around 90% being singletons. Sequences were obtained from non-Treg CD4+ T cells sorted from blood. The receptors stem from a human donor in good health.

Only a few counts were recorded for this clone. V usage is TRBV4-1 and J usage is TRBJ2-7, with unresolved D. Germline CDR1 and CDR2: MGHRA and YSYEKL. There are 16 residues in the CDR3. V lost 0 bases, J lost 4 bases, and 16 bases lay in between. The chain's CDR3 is CASSQDFRGDGYEQYF. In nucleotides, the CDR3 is TGCGCCAGCAGCCAAGATTTTCGCGGAGATGGGTACGAGCAGTACTTC.

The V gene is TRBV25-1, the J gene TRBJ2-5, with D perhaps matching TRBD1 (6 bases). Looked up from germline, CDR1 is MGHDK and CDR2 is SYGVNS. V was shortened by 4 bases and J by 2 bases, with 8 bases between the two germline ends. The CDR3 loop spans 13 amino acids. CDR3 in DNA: TGTGCCAGCAGTGGGGACACGCAAGAGACCCAGTACTTC. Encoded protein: CASSGDTQETQYF.

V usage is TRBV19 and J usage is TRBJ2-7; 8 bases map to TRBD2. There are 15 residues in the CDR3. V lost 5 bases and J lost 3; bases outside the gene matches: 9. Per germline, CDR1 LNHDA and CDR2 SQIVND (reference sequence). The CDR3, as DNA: TGTGCCAGTAGTGCCGACCGGGGGACTAGCTACGAGCAGTACTTC. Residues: CASSADRGTSYEQYF.

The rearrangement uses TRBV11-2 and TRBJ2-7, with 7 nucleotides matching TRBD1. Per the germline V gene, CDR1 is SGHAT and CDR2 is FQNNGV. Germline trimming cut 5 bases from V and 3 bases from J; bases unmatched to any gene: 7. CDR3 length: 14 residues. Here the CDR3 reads CASSPRQGGYEQYF. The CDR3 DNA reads TGTGCCAGCAGCCCAAGACAGGGTGGCTACGAGCAGTACTTC.

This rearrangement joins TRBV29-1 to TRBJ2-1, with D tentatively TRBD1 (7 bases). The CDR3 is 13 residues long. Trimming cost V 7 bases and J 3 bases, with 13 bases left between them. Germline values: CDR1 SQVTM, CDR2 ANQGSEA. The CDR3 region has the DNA TGCAGCGGGCAGGGGGGATACTACAATGAGCAGTTCTTC. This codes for CSGQGGYYNEQFF.